One and the same sample provided the 30 T cell receptor beta chains below, sequenced in a study of identical twins. Via MiXCR, TCRdb re-called the 5' RACE reads, giving one row per CDR3 protein. The sample lists around 690,000 distinct CDR3 sequences, 21% seen once, with around 4.5% in the top ten. These sequences were also reported in another study, on T cells expressing NK-cell markers.

Sequencing was done on a sample of PBMCs. These receptors came from a woman between 18 and 29 years old in good health.

This clonotype was observed a few times. This rearrangement joins TRBV24-1 to TRBJ2-3; D not resolved. CDR1 and CDR2 from the germline V gene are KGHDR and SFDVKD. V was clipped by 4 bases and J by 0 bases, with 7 bases between them. This CDR3 has 14 amino acids. The CDR3 region is CATSDSGSTDTQYF. The CDR3 DNA is TGTGCCACCAGTGACTCCGGGAGCACAGATACGCAGTATTTT.

This clonotype was detected a few times. The V gene is TRBV12-3 or TRBV12-4, the J gene TRBJ2-3; perhaps D is TRBD1 or TRBD2 (5 bases each). This CDR3 is 14 amino acids long. Trimming removed 7 bases from V and 2 bases from J, with 13 bases in between. The CDR3 loop is CASNQVGVTDTQYF. DNA of the CDR3: TGTGCCAGCAACCAAGTGGGGGTCACAGATACGCAGTATTTT.

CDR3 nucleotide sequence: TGTGCCAGCAGCATCGAGGGAAATGAGCAGTTCTTC. This translates into CASSIEGNEQFF. The rearrangement links TRBV9 to TRBJ2-1, with a tentative D call TRBD2 (5 bases). The ends were cut back, 4 bases at V and 7 bases at J, with 9 bases in the middle. The CDR3 loop spans 12 amino acids. CDR1 is SGDLS, CDR2 YYNGEE, per germline.

In this sample, this clonotype turned up a few times. This rearrangement joins TRBV5-1 to TRBJ1-1; D is unresolved. The germline V gene encodes CDR1 SGHRS and CDR2 YFSETQ. Trimming took off 2 bases at V and 4 bases at J, with 15 bases between the two ends. The CDR3 sequence is 15 residues long. The CDR3, as DNA: TGCGCCAGCAGCTTTGACATATCTTGGACCACTGAAGCTTTCTTT. Translation: CASSFDISWTTEAFF.

This clonotype was seen only a few times. V and J are TRBV15 and TRBJ2-7; the D is unclear. The CDR3 sequence is 12 residues long. Trimming removed 11 bases from V and 3 bases from J, with 14 bases in between. CDR1 is LNHNV, CDR2 YYDKDF, per germline (reference sequence). The CDR3 protein is CASSTSSYEQYF. CDR3 coding DNA: TGTGCCTCTTCGACAAGCAGCTACGAGCAGTACTTC.

The chain combines TRBV11-2 with TRBJ1-1; D possibly corresponds to TRBD1 (5 bases). The CDR3 extends over 13 amino acids. Trimming removed 7 bases at V and 7 bases at J, with 16 bases between. CDR1 and CDR2 (germline): SGHAT, FQNNGV. CDR3 in DNA: TGTGCCAGCAAGGAACAGGCGACCCTTGAAGCTTTCTTT. This encodes CASKEQATLEAFF.

This clonotype was seen a few times. The J gene is TRBJ1-6, the V gene TRBV20-1; D gene unclear. Germline CDR1 is DFQATT and CDR2 is SNEGSKA (reference sequence). V lost 5 bases and J lost 7, with 9 bases in between. CDR3 length: 12 amino acids. The CDR3 DNA reads TGCAGTGCTGTCTCAAGGAATTCACCCCTCCACTTT. It is translated as CSAVSRNSPLHF.

This clonotype was counted only a few times. The CDR3, as DNA: TGTGCCAGCAGCCCCGGTGCCGCCGGAAGCACAGATACGCAGTATTTT. Protein product: CASSPGAAGSTDTQYF. This chain connects TRBV7-9 to TRBJ2-3; D unresolved. This CDR3 has 16 amino acids. Germline V gene sequence: CDR1 SEHNR, CDR2 FQNEAQ (reference sequence). Between the trimmed V and J ends, which lost 5 bases and 0 bases, there was a span of 15 bases.

This clonotype was seen many times. CDR3 in amino acids: CASRTTSWETQYF. CDR3 in DNA: TGTGCCAGCAGAACAACTAGCTGGGAGACCCAGTACTTC. V is TRBV6-1 and J is TRBJ2-5; D may be TRBD2 (6 bases). V lost 6 bases to trimming and J lost 5 bases, with 13 bases between them. This CDR3 has 13 residues. Germline loops: CDR1 MNHNS, CDR2 SASEGT.

This clonotype was counted between two and nine times. The V gene is TRBV7-8, the J gene TRBJ2-7, with a possible D match to TRBD1 (5 bases). Trimming removed 3 bases from V and 2 bases from J, with 8 bases in between. The CDR3 runs to 13 residues. Germline V gene data show CDR1 as SGHVS and CDR2 as FQNEAQ. The CDR3 nucleotides are TGTGCCAGCAGCTTTCAGGGTACCTACGAGCAGTACTTC. It is translated as CASSFQGTYEQYF.

The chain joins TRBV5-1 to TRBJ2-5, with D perhaps TRBD2 (6 bases). This CDR3 contains 15 residues. Trimming cost V 1 base and J 1 base, with 11 bases left between them. Germline CDR1 reads SGHRS; CDR2 reads YFSETQ. DNA of the CDR3: TGCGCCAGCAGCTTGTACTCCGGGAGCCAAGAGACCCAGTACTTC. Its protein is CASSLYSGSQETQYF.

This clonotype was detected many times. The chain joins TRBV27 to TRBJ2-1, with TRBD2 matching over 8 bases. Per the germline V gene, CDR1 is MNHEY and CDR2 is SMNVEV (reference sequence). V was clipped by 5 bases and J by 6 bases; unmatched bases: 3. The CDR3 consists of 13 residues. Here the CDR3 reads CASSPGGGNEQFF. The CDR3 DNA sequence: TGTGCCAGCAGTCCGGGAGGGGGCAATGAGCAGTTCTTC.

This clonotype was observed a handful of times. The chain has TRBV12-3 or TRBV12-4 and TRBJ2-2; the D is unclear. The V end lost 3 bases, the J end lost 2 bases, and 7 bases lay between the germline ends. The CDR3 covers 14 residues. CDR3 in amino acids: CASSFYLNTGELFF. CDR3 nucleotides: TGTGCCAGCAGTTTCTATCTAAACACCGGGGAGCTGTTTTTT.

The chain links TRBV20-1 to TRBJ2-6; D gene uncertain. The V and J ends lost 2 bases and 0 bases respectively, with 14 bases between them. There are 17 residues in the CDR3. Germline values: CDR1 DFQATT, CDR2 SNEGSKA (reference sequence). For the CDR3, the DNA is TGCAGTGCTAGATATGAAGCGAGAGACTCTGGGGCCAACGTCCTGACTTTC. Its translation: CSARYEARDSGANVLTF.

The table lists this clonotype with a few counts. V usage is TRBV5-1 and J usage is TRBJ2-2; D gene unclear. CDR1 and CDR2 (germline): SGHRS, YFSETQ. Trimming stripped 1 base from V and 0 bases from J, with 10 bases between. The CDR3 runs 16 residues. CDR3 in amino acids: CASSLYDTSNTGELFF. As DNA, the CDR3 is TGCGCCAGCAGCTTGTATGACACTTCGAACACCGGGGAGCTGTTTTTT.

This clonotype occurred many times. This chain's CDR3 is CASSAGLAGVQETQYF. Written as DNA, the CDR3 is TGTGCCAGCAGCGCCGGACTAGCGGGGGTCCAAGAGACCCAGTACTTC. The chain has TRBV9 and TRBJ2-5; 13 nucleotides match TRBD2. Germline V gene data show CDR1 as SGDLS and CDR2 as YYNGEE. There are 16 residues in the CDR3. After removal of 3 bases from V and 1 base from J, the junction contained 3 bases not matched to a gene. The entire variable domain, with the rest obtained from reference TRBV9 and TRBJ2-5, is as follows: DSGVTQTPKHLITATGQRVTLRCSPRSGDLSVYWYQQSLDQGLQFLIQYYNGEERAKGNILERFSAQQFPDLHSELNLSSLELGDSALYFCASSAGLAGVQETQYFGPGTRLLVL.

In this sample, this clonotype turned up a few times. The rearrangement links TRBV9 to TRBJ2-3; TRBD1 matches at 8 bases. This CDR3 comprises 18 residues. V lost 2 bases, J lost 4 bases, and 15 bases stayed unmatched. Germline loops: CDR1 SGDLS, CDR2 YYNGEE. Written as DNA, the CDR3 is TGTGCCAGCAGCGTCCTCCCTGACAGGGGACGACTCGCAGATACGCAGTATTTT. This codes for CASSVLPDRGRLADTQYF. Using reference TRBV9 and TRBJ2-3 for the parts outside the CDR3, the full variable domain is DSGVTQTPKHLITATGQRVTLRCSPRSGDLSVYWYQQSLDQGLQFLIQYYNGEERAKGNILERFSAQQFPDLHSELNLSSLELGDSALYFCASSVLPDRGRLADTQYFGPGTRLTVL.

This clonotype turned up a few times. The V call is TRBV5-5, the J call TRBJ2-1, with no clear D. The CDR3 extends over 14 amino acids. Germline CDR1 SGHKS, CDR2 YYEKEE (reference sequence). V dropped 3 bases and J dropped 4 bases, with 11 bases sitting between them. CDR3 DNA sequence: TGTGCCAGCAGCTGGCGGACGCCTTACAATGAGCAGTTCTTC. Translating it yields CASSWRTPYNEQFF.

This clonotype came up a few times. The rearrangement links TRBV2 to TRBJ2-1; D not certain. Germline V gene data show CDR1 as SNHLY and CDR2 as FYNNEI. The V gene lost 6 bases and the J gene lost 4 bases, with 10 bases spanning the gap. CDR3 size: 13 residues. The CDR3 region is CASSVDQYNEQFF. CDR3 in DNA: TGTGCCAGCAGCGTAGACCAATACAATGAGCAGTTCTTC. The entire variable domain, with the rest obtained from reference TRBV2 and TRBJ2-1, is as follows: EPEVTQTPSHQVTQMGQEVILRCVPISNHLYFYWYRQILGQKVEFLVSFYNNEISEKSEIFDDQFSVERPDGSNFTLKIRSTKLEDSAMYFCASSVDQYNEQFFGPGTRLTVL.

This clonotype showed up many times. V is TRBV5-4 and J is TRBJ2-7; 12 nucleotides match TRBD2. This CDR3 comprises 15 residues. V shed 3 bases and J 3 bases; nucleotides not matched to a gene: 4. CDR1 is SGHNT, CDR2 YYREEE, per germline (reference sequence). CDR3 nucleotides: TGTGCCAGCAGCTGGGTGACTAGCGGGGGCTACGAGCAGTACTTC. Encoded protein: CASSWVTSGGYEQYF.

This chain links TRBV4-3 with TRBJ2-1; 7 nucleotides align to TRBD2. The CDR3 has 15 amino acids. The V gene end was trimmed by 2 bases and the J gene end by 6 bases; junction bases not matched to a gene: 7. Per the germline V gene, CDR1 is LGHNA and CDR2 is YSLEER. CDR3 loop: CASSQPSGIANEQFF. The CDR3 DNA reads as TGCGCCAGCAGCCAACCCAGCGGGATAGCCAATGAGCAGTTCTTC.

In this sample, this clonotype turned up a few times. Compared with germline, one end of the junction differs, possibly owing to a read error. The genes are TRBV20-1 and TRBJ2-3; maybe TRBD2 (5 bases). Germline assignment: CDR1 DFQATT and CDR2 SNEGSKA (reference sequence). CDR3 length: 11 residues. CDR3 protein: CSARGSGFAVF. The CDR3, as DNA: TGCAGTGCTAGAGGGTCGGGGTTCGCAGTATTT.

This clonotype was recorded many times. The chain recombines TRBV20-1 with TRBJ2-7; possibly TRBD1 for D (6 bases). This CDR3 spans 14 amino acids. The germline V and J ends were trimmed by 7 bases and 3 bases, with 19 bases remaining between them. CDR1 and CDR2 from the germline V gene are DFQATT and SNEGSKA (reference sequence). The CDR3 is CSGASGTLSYEQYF. In nucleotides, the CDR3 is TGCAGTGGGGCATCCGGGACACTGAGCTACGAGCAGTACTTC.

The chain combines TRBV6-2 or TRBV6-3 with TRBJ1-1; D is possibly TRBD1 (5 bases). The CDR3 consists of 11 residues. Trimming stripped 0 bases from V and 12 bases from J, with 8 bases between. Germline assignment: CDR1 MNHEY and CDR2 SVGEGT. CDR3 in DNA: TGTGCCAGCAGTTACTCCTGGGGGACTTTCTTT. It translates to CASSYSWGTFF.

V and J are TRBV12-3 or TRBV12-4 and TRBJ2-7, with 8 bases identical to TRBD1. CDR3 length: 14 amino acids. The J segment lost 6 bases and the V segment lost 5 bases, leaving 9 bases of the junction unmatched. CDR3 protein: CASSLRDRPIEQYF. The CDR3 nucleotides read TGTGCCAGCAGTCTCCGGGACAGGCCCATCGAGCAGTACTTC.

The chain joins TRBV5-4 to TRBJ2-5, with D maybe TRBD1 (6 bases). CDR1 is SGHNT and CDR2 is YYREEE in the germline V gene (reference sequence). The V end was cut by 7 bases, the J end by 5 bases, with 21 bases between. This CDR3 is built from 15 residues. The CDR3: CASHLDFGRGETQYF. Written as DNA, the CDR3 is TGTGCCAGCCATTTGGACTTCGGAAGGGGGGAGACCCAGTACTTC.

This clonotype was observed a few times. This rearrangement joins TRBV20-1 to TRBJ2-2; D is unclear. Trimming took off 6 bases at V and 4 bases at J, with 18 bases between the two ends. The CDR3 runs to 15 residues. Germline V gene sequence: CDR1 DFQATT, CDR2 SNEGSKA (reference sequence). The CDR3 DNA follows: TGCAGTGCCCCCTCGGCCTACTTGTCCACCGGGGAGCTGTTTTTT. It specifies CSAPSAYLSTGELFF.

This clonotype was counted only a few times. The chain recombines TRBV20-1 with TRBJ2-3; D tentatively reads TRBD1 or TRBD2 (6 bases each). The CDR3 loop spans 14 amino acids. Germline V gives CDR1 DFQATT, CDR2 SNEGSKA (reference sequence). The ends were cut back, 3 bases at V and 9 bases at J, with 19 bases in the middle. The CDR3 DNA reads TGCAGTGCTAGCCCGGGGGCCTCAGCGGAGACGCAGTATTTT. As protein: CSASPGASAETQYF.

V and J are TRBV4-1 and TRBJ2-5; D possibly corresponds to TRBD2 (5 bases). CDR3 size: 15 residues. Germline V gene sequence: CDR1 MGHRA, CDR2 YSYEKL. V gave up 1 base and J gave up 3 bases, with 12 bases separating them. Here the CDR3 DNA reads TGCGCCAGCAGCCAAGCCGAGAATAGCGAAGAGACCCAGTACTTC. Translated, it gives CASSQAENSEETQYF.

The chain couples TRBV5-1 to TRBJ2-1, with a weak D call TRBD2 (5 bases). Germline loops: CDR1 SGHRS, CDR2 YFSETQ. V lost 7 bases and J 0 bases, leaving 14 bases between the germline ends. The CDR3 has 15 residues. Here the CDR3 reads CASLKMGSSYNEQFF. The CDR3 region has the DNA TGCGCCAGCCTTAAGATGGGGAGCTCCTACAATGAGCAGTTCTTC.